The rows below give T cell receptor beta chains drawn from one sample of a study of glioma-infiltrating T cells. MiXCR, run by TCRdb on the multiplex PCR reads, gives a single entry per CDR3 protein. The sample consists of 95,000 to 110,000 distinct CDR3 sequences, about 30% of them appearing once. The sequenced sample was glioma tissue, nonneoplastic brain tissue, or PBMCs (not recorded which). These receptors came from a human donor with low-grade glioma or glioblastoma, undergoing nonglioma brain surgery, or in good health (not recorded which). Both conserved end residues are part of each CDR3. D genes are given only for firm matches. Some rows have no size entry. The others give once, few or many, or a class for an expanded clone.

d_call | j_call | clone_size | v_call | cdr3_aa | cdr3_nt
- | TRBJ1-2 | - | TRBV14 | CASSQLGIGQIYGYTF | TGTGCCAGCAGCCAACTAGGCATAGGGCAGATCTATGGCTACACCTTC
TRBD1 | TRBJ2-7 | many | TRBV6-1 | CASIPSGQGGYEQYF | TGTGCCAGCATCCCGTCGGGACAGGGGGGGTACGAGCAGTACTTC
- | TRBJ2-2 | many | TRBV7-9 | CASTLLNTGELFF | TGTGCCAGCACTCTTTTGAACACCGGGGAGCTGTTTTTT
- | TRBJ1-1 | few | TRBV12-3/TRBV12-4 | CASIPQDQGKAFF | TGTGCCAGCATCCCCCAGGACCAGGGGAAAGCTTTCTTT
TRBD1 | TRBJ1-1 | - | TRBV18 | CASSPTPRTGGTEAFF | TGTGCCAGCTCACCAACCCCCAGGACAGGGGGCACTGAAGCTTTCTTT
- | TRBJ1-1 | - | TRBV12-3/TRBV12-4 | CASSPKAAATETFF | TGTGCCAGCAGTCCCAAAGCCGCTGCCACTGAAACTTTCTTT
- | TRBJ2-1 | many | TRBV7-2 | CASSLVGGAGEQFF | TGTGCCAGCAGCTTAGTGGGGGGGGCGGGGGAGCAGTTCTTC
- | TRBJ2-1 | - | TRBV5-1 | CATRGRSSYNEQFF | TGCGCCACCAGGGGTAGGAGCTCCTACAATGAGCAGTTCTTC
- | TRBJ1-5 | - | TRBV5-1 | CASSLDGAGNQPQHF | TGCGCCAGCAGCTTGGATGGGGCTGGCAATCAGCCCCAGCATTTT
- | TRBJ2-7 | - | TRBV6-2/TRBV6-3 | CASSSGPGPAPCEQYF | TGTGCCAGCAGTTCCGGACCGGGACCGGCCCCCTGCGAGCAGTACTTC
- | TRBJ1-2 | many | TRBV6-6 | CASSYQRNYGYTF | TGTGCCAGCAGTTACCAGAGAAACTATGGCTACACCTTC
- | TRBJ1-5 | many | TRBV20-1 | CSARKGFGQPQHF | TGCAGTGCTAGAAAAGGGTTCGGTCAGCCCCAGCATTTT
TRBD1 | TRBJ2-7 | many | TRBV7-2 | CASSFPRTGVPYEQYF | TGTGCCAGCAGCTTCCCCCGGACAGGGGTTCCCTACGAGCAGTACTTC
TRBD1 | TRBJ1-1 | many | TRBV7-9 | CASSVTGGFRPEAFF | TGTGCCAGCAGCGTGACAGGGGGTTTTCGGCCTGAAGCTTTCTTT
TRBD1 | TRBJ1-2 | few | TRBV29-1 | CSVGGQGANYGYTF | TGCAGCGTTGGGGGACAGGGAGCTAACTATGGCTACACCTTC
- | TRBJ1-1 | many | TRBV6-1 | CASSELVTEAFF | TGTGCCAGCAGTGAACTAGTCACTGAAGCTTTCTTT
- | TRBJ2-3 | many | TRBV20-1 | CSVTTATDTQYF | TGCAGTGTCACGACAGCCACAGATACGCAGTATTTT
TRBD1 | TRBJ1-1 | many | TRBV11-2 | CASSLQGAWNTEAFF | TGTGCCAGCAGCCTACAGGGGGCCTGGAACACTGAAGCTTTCTTT
TRBD1 | TRBJ2-7 | medium-sized | TRBV6-1 | CASSATGVHEQYF | TGTGCCAGCAGTGCAACAGGGGTACACGAGCAGTACTTC
- | TRBJ1-1 | once | TRBV3-1 | CASSQGKEGTEAFF | TGTGCCAGCAGCCAGGGGAAGGAGGGTACTGAAGCTTTCTTT
TRBD1 | TRBJ2-7 | few | TRBV11-2 | CASSLGGTGVSYEQYF | TGTGCCAGCAGCCTTGGGGGGACAGGAGTCTCCTACGAGCAGTACTTC
- | TRBJ1-1 | many | TRBV27 | CASSYTDNTEAFF | TGTGCCAGCAGTTACACAGATAACACTGAAGCTTTCTTT
- | TRBJ2-7 | few | TRBV18 | CASSPGISYEQYF | TGTGCCAGCTCACCCGGGATTTCCTACGAGCAGTACTTC
- | TRBJ2-1 | many | TRBV5-1 | CASSLVGDNEQFF | TGCGCCAGCAGCTTGGTTGGGGACAATGAGCAGTTCTTC
- | TRBJ2-3 | - | TRBV18 | CARSPPTLTDTQYF | TGTGCCAGATCACCACCAACTTTGACAGATACGCAGTATTTT
- | TRBJ2-2 | many | TRBV7-2 | CASSPGQQGTGELFF | TGTGCCAGCAGCCCCGGACAGCAGGGGACCGGGGAGCTGTTTTTT
- | TRBJ2-1 | - | TRBV28 | CASSLEPSSFIEQFF | TGTGCCAGCAGCTTAGAACCCTCCTCCTTCATTGAGCAGTTCTTC
TRBD1 | TRBJ1-2 | - | TRBV7-8 | CASSITGGAIYGYAF | TGTGCCAGCAGCATCACAGGGGGCGCAATCTATGGCTACGCCTTC
- | TRBJ1-2 | many | TRBV27 | CASSLRSGSTGYTF | TGTGCCAGCAGTTTAAGGTCCGGTAGTACGGGCTACACCTTC
TRBD1 | TRBJ1-4 | few | TRBV18 | CASSPGQGNEKLFF | TGTGCCAGCTCACCGGGACAGGGAAATGAAAAACTGTTTTTT
- | TRBJ2-1 | many | TRBV20-1 | CSALYGGLGYEQFF | TGCAGTGCTCTCTATGGGGGGCTCGGGTATGAGCAGTTCTTC
- | TRBJ2-2 | few | TRBV18 | CASSPRAGLNTGELFF | TGTGCCAGCTCACCACGGGCAGGGCTAAACACCGGGGAGCTGTTTTTT
- | TRBJ1-2 | - | TRBV7-9 | CASRMVPETLF | TGTGCCAGCAGGATGGTCCCTGAAACTCTCTTC
- | TRBJ1-3 | many | TRBV6-1 | CASSSPLSGSGNTIYF | TGTGCCAGCAGCTCCCCTTTGTCGGGGTCCGGAAACACCATATATTTT
- | TRBJ1-1 | many | TRBV28 | CASRLNTEAFF | TGTGCCAGCAGACTGAACACTGAAGCTTTCTTT
- | TRBJ2-5 | few | TRBV3-1 | CASSQDWGETQYF | TGTGCCAGCAGCCAAGATTGGGGGGAGACCCAGTACTTC
- | TRBJ1-1 | few | TRBV12-3/TRBV12-4 | CASSLLDQAEAFF | TGTGCCAGCAGTTTACTGGACCAGGCTGAAGCTTTCTTT
- | TRBJ2-7 | - | TRBV3-1 | CASSQGRVGYEQYF | TGTGCCAGCAGCCAAGGCAGGGTCGGTTACGAGCAGTACTTC
- | TRBJ2-1 | many | TRBV27 | CASSLPWSSNDEQFF | TGTGCCAGCAGTTTACCCTGGAGCTCCAACGATGAGCAGTTCTTC
- | TRBJ1-2 | - | TRBV20-1 | CSTKSRAPGRYGYTF | TGCAGTACAAAAAGCCGGGCCCCCGGGCGGTATGGCTACACCTTC
- | TRBJ2-7 | many | TRBV27 | CASSYRQYYEQYF | TGTGCCAGCAGTTACCGACAATACTACGAGCAGTACTTC
TRBD2 | TRBJ2-1 | few | TRBV29-1 | CSALGLAGREQFF | TGCAGCGCCCTGGGACTAGCCGGGAGGGAGCAGTTCTTC
TRBD2 | TRBJ2-3 | many | TRBV28 | CASSTPTSGVQDTQYF | TGTGCCAGCAGTACGCCAACTAGCGGGGTTCAAGATACGCAGTATTTT
- | TRBJ1-1 | - | TRBV28 | CTSSMSRNTKAFF | TGTACCAGCAGCATGTCTCGGAACACTAAAGCTTTCTTT
- | TRBJ1-5 | few | TRBV19 | CASITSWGSNQPQHF | TGTGCCAGTATCACCAGTTGGGGGAGCAATCAGCCCCAGCATTTT
- | TRBJ2-3 | few | TRBV7-2 | CASSLLGGAGTDTQYF | TGTGCCAGCAGCTTGCTTGGGGGGGCCGGAACAGATACGCAGTATTTT
- | TRBJ2-5 | many | TRBV15 | CATSRGGAGQQETQYF | TGTGCCACCAGCAGAGGGGGTGCGGGGCAACAAGAGACCCAGTACTTC
- | TRBJ2-7 | - | TRBV6-2/TRBV6-3 | CANSYDGGTPELYEQYF | TGTGCCAACAGTTACGATGGGGGGACTCCCGAACTCTACGAGCAGTACTTC
TRBD1 | TRBJ2-7 | - | TRBV6-1 | CASNNLGTGVLEQYF | TGTGCCAGCAATAATTTGGGGACAGGGGTTTTAGAGCAGTACTTC
- | TRBJ1-2 | many | TRBV6-1 | CASKMGPETLF | TGTGCCAGCAAGATGGGCCCTGAAACTCTCTTC